A single sample is the source of the 11 T cell receptor beta chains below, sequenced in a study of T cell responses to AZD1222 COVID-19 vaccine. The assay was immunoSEQ multiplex PCR, and TCRdb's table has in-frame clones only and misses some. The sample lists about 96,000 clones; almost 90% were seen once. The material was peripheral blood, obtained on day 0 of AZD1222 vaccination. These receptors were taken from an adult in good health.

The chain employs TRBV5-1 and TRBJ2-3; possible D gene TRBD2, 5 bases. Per germline, CDR1 SGHRS and CDR2 YFSETQ. This CDR3 spans 14 amino acids. The V gene lost 2 bases and the J gene lost 2 bases, with 9 bases spanning the gap. CDR3: CASSFAGYTDTQYF. The CDR3 region has the DNA TGCGCCAGCAGCTTCGCGGGCTACACAGATACGCAGTATTTT.

This sequence joins TRBV5-1 and TRBJ2-3; D not certain. The germline V gene encodes CDR1 SGHRS and CDR2 YFSETQ. The CDR3 runs 12 residues. The germline V and J ends were trimmed by 3 bases and 6 bases, with 8 bases remaining between them. CDR3 sequence reads: CASSSPLDTQYF. CDR3 bases: TGCGCCAGCAGCTCGCCCCTGGATACGCAGTATTTT.

This chain connects TRBV24-1 to TRBJ2-7; D might be TRBD2 (7 bases). Germline V gives CDR1 KGHDR, CDR2 SFDVKD. Trimming removed 3 bases at V and 0 bases at J, with 11 bases between. The CDR3 consists of 15 residues. The CDR3 reads CATSDGGATSYEQYF. The CDR3 DNA reads TGTGCCACCAGTGATGGGGGGGCCACCTCCTACGAGCAGTACTTC.

The chain recombines TRBV9 with TRBJ2-7, with a weak D call TRBD1 (6 bases). The CDR3 totals 14 residues. CDR1 and CDR2 from the germline V gene are SGDLS and YYNGEE. The V end lost 4 bases, the J end lost 5 bases, and 16 bases lay between the germline ends. The chain's CDR3 is CASSLGNTGNEQYF. The CDR3, as DNA: TGTGCCAGCAGCTTGGGAAATACAGGGAACGAGCAGTACTTC.

V usage is TRBV11-3 and J usage is TRBJ2-1; 8 bases line up with TRBD1. V was clipped by 6 bases and J by 0 bases; unmatched bases: 13. The CDR3 extends over 18 amino acids. The V gene's germline CDR1 is SGHNT and CDR2 YENEEA. The CDR3 DNA follows: TGTGCCAGCAGTCCAGATGGGATGGGACAGGACTCCTACAATGAGCAGTTCTTC. Its protein product is CASSPDGMGQDSYNEQFF.

The chain uses TRBV25-1 and TRBJ2-7; 14 bases are a match to TRBD2. Germline CDR1 is MGHDK and CDR2 is SYGVNS. V lost 6 bases, J lost 5 bases, and 6 bases stayed unmatched. This CDR3 contains 15 residues. In nucleotides, the CDR3 is TGTGCCAGCAGCGCTGGGACTAGCGGGAGAAACGAGCAGTACTTC. This sequence encodes CASSAGTSGRNEQYF.

The V gene is TRBV7-8, the J gene TRBJ2-3, with D possibly matching TRBD2 (7 bases). The CDR3 length is 18 residues. V was cut by 1 base and J by 2 bases, with 19 bases left in between. Germline V gene data show CDR1 as SGHVS and CDR2 as FQNEAQ. The DNA of the CDR3 is TGTGCCAGCAGCTTAGAGGGGGGGCAGGGCTATTTCACAGATACGCAGTATTTT. Amino acid sequence: CASSLEGGQGYFTDTQYF.

The V gene is TRBV19, the J gene TRBJ2-5; D possibly uses TRBD1 or TRBD2 (5 bases each). CDR1 LNHDA and CDR2 SQIVND come from the germline V gene (reference sequence). CDR3 length: 15 amino acids. The V end lost 1 base, the J end lost 5 bases, and 14 bases lay between the germline ends. The CDR3 sequence: CASSIAGAVVETQYF. In DNA form, the CDR3 reads TGTGCCAGTAGTATAGCCGGGGCGGTTGTGGAGACCCAGTACTTC.

This rearrangement joins TRBV7-3 to TRBJ2-1; 7 positions match TRBD2. The J segment lost 6 bases and the V segment lost 5 bases, leaving 16 bases of the junction unmatched. In germline, CDR1 is SGHTA, CDR2 FQGTGA. The CDR3 has 17 residues. The CDR3 DNA is TGTGCCAGCAGCCCCACCACCGGACTAGAGGGCGGCAATGAGCAGTTCTTC. Amino acid sequence: CASSPTTGLEGGNEQFF.

This sequence joins TRBV18 and TRBJ2-1; TRBD2 aligns across 14 bases. After removal of 3 bases from V and 8 bases from J, the junction contained 6 bases not matched to a gene. The CDR3 length is 16 residues. Germline V CDR1 and CDR2: KGHSH, LQKENI. CDR3 in amino acids: CASSPRLAGGWDEQFF. In DNA, the CDR3 is TGTGCCAGCTCACCCCGACTAGCGGGAGGGTGGGATGAGCAGTTCTTC.

This chain joins TRBV5-3 and TRBJ2-1; TRBD1 agrees at 9 bases. TRBV5-3 is an ORF; its function is uncertain. The CDR3 totals 15 residues. Trimming at V came to 3 bases and at J to 5 bases, leaving 6 bases not matched to a gene. CDR3 DNA: TGTGCCAGAAGCTCACAGGGGGCTTGGCACAATGAGCAGTTCTTC. It specifies CARSSQGAWHNEQFF.